This T cell receptor beta chain was profiled in a study of shared clonotypes between healthy human individuals. Study at large: Per donor, three plates held CD4 naive cells, three held CD4 memory, two held CD8 naive and one held CD8 memory.

Cells designated naive CD8 were CD45RO-negative and were positively selected for CCR7, with terminally differentiated effector memory CD45RA+ cells excluded. In germline, CDR1 is SGDLS, CDR2 YYNGEE. Trimming took 3 bases from V and 5 from J; bases not matched to a gene: 10. The CDR3 covers 17 residues. Sorted-subset replicate PCRs used 150 to 200 ng DNA, around 31,000 T cell genomes. Sequencing was performed with immunoSEQ multiplex PCR; in TCRdb, only in-frame clones are kept and a portion is missing. This sample has about 2 million clones; about 95% occur once, and the top ten carry 1% to 1.3%. V is TRBV9 and J is TRBJ2-3, with 12 bases that match TRBD2. The sequencing input was naive CD8+ T cells sorted from blood. This receptor was identified in a man aged 18 to 35 in good health. The CDR3: CASSEPLAGGNRDTQYF. DNA of the CDR3: TGTGCCAGCAGCGAACCACTAGCGGGAGGCAACCGAGATACGCAGTATTTT.